Described below is a single T cell receptor beta chain sequence and its context. The data belong to a study of OX40 agonist ivuxolimab in advanced cancers. Assay: immunoSEQ multiplex PCR; the TCRdb copy retains only in-frame clones and omits some. The table has fewer than 90,000 clones, more than 85% seen once. The sample in question was CD4+ or CD8+ T cells sorted from blood, obtained in a trial of the OX40 agonist ivuxolimab. This sequence originates from an adult with an advanced solid tumor such as melanoma, head and neck, liver or kidney cancer.

The CDR3, as DNA: TGCGCCAGCAGCCAAGTAGGGGGGGGGCCCTTAGATACGCAGTATTTT. Its protein is CASSQVGGGPLDTQYF. This chain uses TRBV4-3 with TRBJ2-3; a possible D gene is TRBD2 (7 bases). V lost 1 base, J lost 5 bases, and 16 bases lay in between. Germline loops: CDR1 LGHNA, CDR2 YSLEER. The CDR3 is 16 amino acids.